This T cell receptor beta chain was captured in a study of OX40 agonist ivuxolimab in advanced cancers. About the full investigation: The costimulatory receptor OX40 (CD134) was targeted by ivuxolimab, a fully human IgG2 agonistic monoclonal antibody. Of the roughly 52 patients in dose escalation, about 20 had hepatocellular carcinoma, some 15 had melanoma, 9 had renal cell carcinoma and 9 had head and neck cancer. Patients were allowed to have had prior anti-PD-1, anti-PD-L1 or anti-CTLA-4 therapy, and around 41% of the dose-escalation patients had previously received checkpoint inhibitors. Intravenous ivuxolimab was administered to patients every 2 weeks at six dose levels: 0.01, 0.1, 0.3, 1.5, 3 and 10 mg/kg. Peripheral TCRbeta sequencing was intended to test whether TCR sequence diversity was altered and clonal T-cell expansion was caused by ivuxolimab. The dose-escalation cohort was about 87% male with a mean age of roughly 60 years, ranging from about 20 to 80. Partial responses were achieved by three dose-escalation patients, of whom one had hepatocellular carcinoma and two had cutaneous melanoma. The paper covers the monotherapy dose-escalation part of the phase I ivuxolimab trial, which included N of about 50 patients.

Here V drops 7 bases and J drops 6 bases, and the junction holds 11 bases not matched to any gene. From cysteine to phenylalanine, the CDR3 is 17 amino acids long. CDR3 DNA is the only sequence kept; it has 51 bases, read in frame from the first base. From the germline V gene, CDR1 is MDHEN and CDR2 is SYDVKM. To sequence the TCRbeta CDR3 region, genomic DNA was isolated from the sorted cells. The immunoSEQ Assay was used to sequence the TCRbeta CDR3 regions. What TCRdb holds here is the immuneACCESS table cut down to in-frame rearrangements. Part of the clones is not present; checked against another copy, under half of the missing clones reflect an unresolved V gene, and the others are unexplained. The sample yields 40,000 to 60,000 clones; 80% to 90% were counted once. The ten largest make up approximately 10% of the sample. The trial excluded patients who had a history of autoimmune disease or were on systemic immunosuppression. Peripheral blood for TCR sequencing was collected from all dose cohorts at baseline, on cycle 4 day 1, and on cycle 7 day 1. The samples were taken from a phase I, first-in-human, multicenter, open-label dose-escalation trial of ivuxolimab. Adults with locally advanced or metastatic head and neck squamous cell, hepatocellular, melanoma or renal cell carcinoma were enrolled in the trial. CD4+ and CD8+ T cells were sorted separately from peripheral blood before TCR sequencing.

Broader findings and caveats from the paper: At doses of 0.1 to 3.0 mg/kg, clonal expansion of both CD4+ and CD8+ blood T cells was observed from baseline to week 6. Low levels of normalized T-cell clonal expansion were also seen in some patients who did not respond. Which antigens the clonally expanded peripheral T cells were specific for was not determined. After ivuxolimab, expanded clones were on average more numerous among CD8+ T cells than among CD4+ T cells. In the 0.1-3.0 mg/kg groups, partial responders had among the lowest normalized peripheral clonal expansion, particularly in CD8+ T cells.

About this clone itself: Its antigen target is currently unknown. No base-level quality is on record; no much larger clone is a single base apart.

Recombination connected TRBV28 to TRBJ2-3; a stretch of 15 junction bases matches TRBD2. This TCR was recovered from an adult with an advanced solid tumor such as melanoma, head and neck, liver or kidney cancer. This material consisted of CD4+ or CD8+ T cells sorted from blood, taken in a trial of the OX40 agonist ivuxolimab. CDR3 sequence: CASTFGLAGGPDDTQYF. The nucleotide sequence reads TGTGCCAGCACCTTCGGACTAGCGGGAGGGCCCGACGATACGCAGTATTTT.